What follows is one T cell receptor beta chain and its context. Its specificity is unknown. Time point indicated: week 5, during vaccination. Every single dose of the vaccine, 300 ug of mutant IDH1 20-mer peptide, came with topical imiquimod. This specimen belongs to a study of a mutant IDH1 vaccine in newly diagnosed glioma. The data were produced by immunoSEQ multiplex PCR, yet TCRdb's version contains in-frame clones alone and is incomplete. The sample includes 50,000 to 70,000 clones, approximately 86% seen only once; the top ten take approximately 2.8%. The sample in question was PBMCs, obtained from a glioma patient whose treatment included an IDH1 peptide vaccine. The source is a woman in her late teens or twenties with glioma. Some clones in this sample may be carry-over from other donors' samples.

The CDR3 bases are TGTGCCAGCAGTCGGGACAGGGCTAGCACAGATACGCAGTATTTT. Protein: CASSRDRASTDTQYF. The J gene is TRBJ2-3, the V gene TRBV7-2; 9 bases align to TRBD1. Germline CDR1 and CDR2: SGHTA and FQGNSA. The CDR3 consists of 15 residues. V shed 6 bases and J 0 bases; nucleotides not matched to a gene: 4.